This T cell receptor (beta chain) is drawn from a study of CD8+ T cells in alopecia areata. In this sample, this clone turned up a few times. The antigen remains unidentified. The J segment lost 3 bases and the V segment lost 3 bases, leaving 0 bases of the junction unmatched. The CDR3 has 14 amino acids. The V gene's germline CDR1 is SGDLS and CDR2 YYNGEE. Isolated RNA was reverse transcribed into cDNA used as the sequencing template. Assay used: immunoSEQ multiplex PCR; TCRdb lists only in-frame clones, some missing. The table has 200,000 to 250,000 clones, less than 75% seen once. Treatment given: oral pan-JAK inhibitor, 5-10 mg twice daily. Study-wide findings and caveats: There were many expanded lesional clones persisting in scalp and blood during tofacitinib. Among the cells sequenced in scalp samples are also the resident alphabeta T cells of normal skin.

The specimen was CD4+ T cells sorted from blood, collected at week 4, from a patient treated with tofacitinib. The V call is TRBV9, the J call TRBJ2-7, with 13 bases aligning to TRBD2. This clonotype was sampled from a human donor with alopecia areata. The CDR3 DNA reads TGTGCCAGCAGCGGGACTAGCGGGGGCTACGAGCAGTACTTC. Translating gives CASSGTSGGYEQYF.